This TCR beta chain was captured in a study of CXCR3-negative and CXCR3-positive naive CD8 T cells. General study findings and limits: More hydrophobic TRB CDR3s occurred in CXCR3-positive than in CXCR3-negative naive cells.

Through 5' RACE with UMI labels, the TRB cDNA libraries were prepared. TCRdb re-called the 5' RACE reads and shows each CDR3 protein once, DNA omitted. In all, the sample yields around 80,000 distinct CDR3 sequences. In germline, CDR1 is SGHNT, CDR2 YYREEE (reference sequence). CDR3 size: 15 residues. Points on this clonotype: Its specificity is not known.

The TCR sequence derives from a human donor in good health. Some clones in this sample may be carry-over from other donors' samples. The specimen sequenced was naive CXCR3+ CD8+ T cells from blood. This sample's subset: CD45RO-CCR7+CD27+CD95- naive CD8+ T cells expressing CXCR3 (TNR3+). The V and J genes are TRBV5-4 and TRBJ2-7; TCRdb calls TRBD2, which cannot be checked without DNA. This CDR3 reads CASSFIGTSGYEQYF.